This T cell receptor (beta chain) was identified during a study of cytomegalovirus exposure and HLA in healthy donors. General study results and limits: Apart from CMV serostatus, no immune exposure information was available.

This clone was detected a few times. The antigen remains undetermined. The PCR used 60 Vbeta and 13 Jbeta primers. Method: immunoSEQ multiplex PCR; TCRdb's copy keeps in-frame clones and lacks some. Of 81,000 or so clones listed, about two thirds are singletons. From germline, CDR1 is ENHRY and CDR2 SYGVKD. The CDR3 covers 17 residues. The sequenced sample was PBMCs. This TCR was recovered from a woman aged 25-40 years in good health and CMV-seropositive. The genes are TRBV10-3 and TRBJ2-5; TRBD1 is a possible D gene (6 bases). With the DNA end fitting TRBJ2-7 better, the J assignment may be wrong. CDR3 in amino acids: CAISEGTVIGGSYEQYF. The CDR3 coding sequence is TGTGCCATCAGTGAGGGCACCGTAATAGGGGGCTCCTACGAGCAGTACTTC.